Listed below are T cell receptor beta chains from one sample, sequenced in a study of T-cell memory formation after mild COVID-19. TCRdb ran MiXCR on the 5' RACE reads and lists one entry per CDR3 protein. The profile shows 530,000 or so distinct CDR3 sequences, 17% of them singletons. Sequencing used PBMCs or a T cell subset sorted from them (not recorded which). The origin of the receptors is an adult woman who had mild COVID-19 (a few samples of this study predate the infection). Cell type and time point are not known. Each CDR3 is given with its conserved first and last residue. Rows may omit the clone size; those that give it use once, few, many or a size class.

CDR3 length | J gene | V gene | clone size | CDR3 protein
17 | TRBJ1-2 | TRBV27 | . | CASSLYGNTYGSYGYTF
14 | TRBJ1-2 | TRBV2 | few | CASSLVSTGGGYTF
14 | TRBJ1-5 | TRBV28 | few | CASRNRVSNQPQHF
16 | TRBJ2-1 | TRBV9 | . | CASSVVPTRTSGEQFF
12 | TRBJ2-3 | TRBV29-1 | . | CSVAIWTSDVQF
15 | TRBJ2-7 | TRBV19 | . | CASSAGIDRAHEQYF
15 | TRBJ2-7 | TRBV5-1 | few | CASSLEQVRIYEQYF
19 | TRBJ1-6 | TRBV15 | few | CATSGGYGTSGAFDSPLHF
17 | TRBJ2-7 | TRBV7-9 | many | CASSLGASGARSYEQYF
14 | TRBJ1-1 | TRBV3-1 | . | CASSQAWGKTEAFF
12 | TRBJ2-4 | TRBV12-3/TRBV12-4 | many | CASSMVALVQYF
17 | TRBJ2-3 | TRBV3-1 | . | CASTRGPSSSATDTQYF
14 | TRBJ2-2 | TRBV2 | few | CASSGGRGTGELFF
15 | TRBJ2-7 | TRBV27 | . | CASSFRWGDSYEQYF
14 | TRBJ2-7 | TRBV19 | . | CASSPGLVEHEQYF
15 | TRBJ2-2 | TRBV30 | few | CAWRPGATNTGELFF
14 | TRBJ1-3 | TRBV29-1 | . | CSVEGSLSGNTIYF
14 | TRBJ1-1 | TRBV6-5 | few | CASSYSKNGHRAFF
14 | TRBJ2-2 | TRBV6-5 | few | CASSYREDTGELFF
14 | TRBJ2-5 | TRBV3-1 | few | CASRGFTGEETQYF
14 | TRBJ2-3 | TRBV6-2/TRBV6-3 | few | CASSRTWYTDTQYF
13 | TRBJ1-1 | TRBV6-1 | . | CASSIRGATEAFF
18 | TRBJ1-6 | TRBV6-6 | . | CASSYSEFGAGRVVTLHF
14 | TRBJ2-7 | TRBV5-1 | few | CASSRAGQSYEQYF
16 | TRBJ1-1 | TRBV2 | . | CASSLDRGMGNTEAFF
16 | TRBJ2-3 | TRBV7-9 | . | CASSLSRDRGRDTQYF
14 | TRBJ2-2 | TRBV5-1 | few | CASSLITDAGELFF
12 | TRBJ1-1 | TRBV13 | . | CASSEQGTEAFF
15 | TRBJ2-7 | TRBV6-2/TRBV6-3 | . | CASSLTGGPAYEQYF
11 | TRBJ2-7 | TRBV28 | . | CASSLREEQYF
14 | TRBJ2-2 | TRBV12-3/TRBV12-4 | . | CASSFRQFTGELFF
19 | TRBJ2-2 | TRBV24-1 | . | CATSDLTGWDTPNTGELFF
13 | TRBJ2-7 | TRBV28 | . | CASRRTPSYEQYF
19 | TRBJ1-1 | TRBV5-1 | few | CASTRGAGPGFHWGTEAFF
15 | TRBJ2-7 | TRBV30 | few | CAWSVLAGISYEQYF
16 | TRBJ2-7 | TRBV4-3 | . | CASSQEAGNTVYEQYF